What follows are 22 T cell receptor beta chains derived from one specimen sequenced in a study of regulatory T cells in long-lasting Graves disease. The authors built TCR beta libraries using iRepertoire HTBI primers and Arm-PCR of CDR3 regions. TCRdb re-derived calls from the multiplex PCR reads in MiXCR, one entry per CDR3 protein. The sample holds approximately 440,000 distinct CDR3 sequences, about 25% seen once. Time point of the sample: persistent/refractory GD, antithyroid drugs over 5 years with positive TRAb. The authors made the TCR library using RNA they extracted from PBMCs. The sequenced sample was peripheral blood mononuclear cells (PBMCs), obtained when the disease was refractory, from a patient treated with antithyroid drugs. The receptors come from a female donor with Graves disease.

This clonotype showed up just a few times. CDR3 DNA: TGTGCCAGCAGCAAAACAGGGGAATCGCCTCTCAATGAGCAGTTCTTC. This gives the protein CASSKTGESPLNEQFF. The chain couples TRBV12-3 or TRBV12-4 to TRBJ2-1; 7 bases are a match to TRBD1. The ends lost 6 bases at V and 6 bases at J; junction bases unmatched: 14. This CDR3 contains 16 residues.

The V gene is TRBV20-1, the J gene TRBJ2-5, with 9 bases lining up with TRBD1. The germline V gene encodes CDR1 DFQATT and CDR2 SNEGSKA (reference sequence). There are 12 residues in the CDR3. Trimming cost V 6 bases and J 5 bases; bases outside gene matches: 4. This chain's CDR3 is CSAPQGAETQYF. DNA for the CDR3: TGCAGTGCGCCACAGGGGGCCGAGACCCAGTACTTC.

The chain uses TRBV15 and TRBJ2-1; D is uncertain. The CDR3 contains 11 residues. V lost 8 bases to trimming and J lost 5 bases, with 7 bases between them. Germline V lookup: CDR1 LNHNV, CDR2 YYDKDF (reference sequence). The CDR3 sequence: CATRTHNEQFF. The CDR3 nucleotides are TGTGCCACCCGAACCCACAATGAGCAGTTCTTC.

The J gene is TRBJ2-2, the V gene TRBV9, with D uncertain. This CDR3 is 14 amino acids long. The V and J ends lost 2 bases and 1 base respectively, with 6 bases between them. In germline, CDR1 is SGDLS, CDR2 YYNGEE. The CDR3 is CASSVFQNTGELFF. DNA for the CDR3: TGTGCCAGCAGCGTTTTCCAGAACACCGGGGAGCTGTTTTTT. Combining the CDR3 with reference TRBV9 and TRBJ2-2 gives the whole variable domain DSGVTQTPKHLITATGQRVTLRCSPRSGDLSVYWYQQSLDQGLQFLIQYYNGEERAKGNILERFSAQQFPDLHSELNLSSLELGDSALYFCASSVFQNTGELFFGEGSRLTVL.

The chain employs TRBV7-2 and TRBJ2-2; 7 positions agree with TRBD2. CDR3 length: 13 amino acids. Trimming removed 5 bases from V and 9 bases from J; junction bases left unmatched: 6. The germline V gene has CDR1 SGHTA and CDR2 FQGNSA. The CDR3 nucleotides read TGTGCCAGCAGCACGGGACTAACTCGGGAGCTGTTTTTT. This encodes CASSTGLTRELFF.

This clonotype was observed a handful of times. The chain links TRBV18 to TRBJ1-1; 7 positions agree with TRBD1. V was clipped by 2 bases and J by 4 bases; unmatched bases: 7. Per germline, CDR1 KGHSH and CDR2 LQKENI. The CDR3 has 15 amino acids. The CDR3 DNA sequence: TGTGCCAGCTCACCAAAGACAGGGCAGGGCACTGAAGCTTTCTTT. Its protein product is CASSPKTGQGTEAFF.

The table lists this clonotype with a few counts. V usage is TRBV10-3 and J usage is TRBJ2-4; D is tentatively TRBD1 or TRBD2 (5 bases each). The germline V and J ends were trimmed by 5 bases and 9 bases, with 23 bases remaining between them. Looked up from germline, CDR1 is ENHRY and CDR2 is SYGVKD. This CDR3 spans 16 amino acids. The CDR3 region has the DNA TGTGCCATCAGTAACCAATCCGGGGCTCTATTGAGCATTCAGTACTTC. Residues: CAISNQSGALLSIQYF.

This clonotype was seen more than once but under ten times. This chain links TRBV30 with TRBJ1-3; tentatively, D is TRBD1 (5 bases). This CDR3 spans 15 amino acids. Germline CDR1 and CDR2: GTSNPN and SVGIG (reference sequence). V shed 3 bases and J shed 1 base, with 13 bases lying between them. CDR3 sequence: CAWSSSGQSGNTIYF. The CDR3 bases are TGTGCCTGGAGCTCGTCGGGGCAGTCTGGAAACACCATATATTTT.

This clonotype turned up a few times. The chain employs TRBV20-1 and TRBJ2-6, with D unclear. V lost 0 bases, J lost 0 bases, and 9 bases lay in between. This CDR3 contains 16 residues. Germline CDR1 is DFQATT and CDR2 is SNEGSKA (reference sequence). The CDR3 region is CSARDRAISGANVLTF. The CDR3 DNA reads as TGCAGTGCTAGAGATAGGGCTATCTCTGGGGCCAACGTCCTGACTTTC.

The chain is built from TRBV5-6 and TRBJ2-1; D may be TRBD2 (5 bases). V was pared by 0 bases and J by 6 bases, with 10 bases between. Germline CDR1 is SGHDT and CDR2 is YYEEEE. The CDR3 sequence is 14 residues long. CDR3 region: CASSLGKRSNEQFF. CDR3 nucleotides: TGTGCCAGCAGCTTGGGGAAGCGGAGCAATGAGCAGTTCTTC.

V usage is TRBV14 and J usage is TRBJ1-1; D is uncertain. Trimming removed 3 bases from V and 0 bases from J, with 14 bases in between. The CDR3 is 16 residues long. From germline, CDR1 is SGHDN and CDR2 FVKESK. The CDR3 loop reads CASSQANRLMNTEAFF. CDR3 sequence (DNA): TGTGCCAGCAGCCAGGCCAACAGACTCATGAACACTGAAGCTTTCTTT.

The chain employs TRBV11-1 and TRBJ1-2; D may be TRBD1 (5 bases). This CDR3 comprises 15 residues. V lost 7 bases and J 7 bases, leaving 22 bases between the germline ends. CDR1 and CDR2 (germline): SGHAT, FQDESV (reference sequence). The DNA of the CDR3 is TGTGCCAGCACCCCCCATGCCTCGGGGGGATCTGGCTACACCTTC. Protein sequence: CASTPHASGGSGYTF.

CDR3 in DNA: TGTGCCAGCAGCGTTGGCGGTACGACCTATGGCTACACCTTC. Protein: CASSVGGTTYGYTF. The rearrangement links TRBV9 to TRBJ1-2; D is undetermined. V was pared by 2 bases and J by 4 bases, with 12 bases between. Germline V gives CDR1 SGDLS, CDR2 YYNGEE. This CDR3 region has 14 residues.

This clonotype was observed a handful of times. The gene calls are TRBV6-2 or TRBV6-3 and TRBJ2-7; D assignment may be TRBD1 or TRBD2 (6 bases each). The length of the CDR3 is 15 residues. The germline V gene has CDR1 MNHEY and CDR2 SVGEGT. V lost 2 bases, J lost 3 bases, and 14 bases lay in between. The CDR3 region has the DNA TGTGCCAGCAGTTACGCCCGAGGAGGGGGCTACGAGCAGTACTTC. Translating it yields CASSYARGGGYEQYF.

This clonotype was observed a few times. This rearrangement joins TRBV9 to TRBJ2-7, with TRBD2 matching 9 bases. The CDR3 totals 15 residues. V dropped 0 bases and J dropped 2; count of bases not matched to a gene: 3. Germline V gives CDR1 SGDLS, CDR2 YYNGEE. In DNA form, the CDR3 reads TGTGCCAGCAGCGTAGAGGCGGGAGGGCCCTACGAGCAGTACTTC. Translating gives CASSVEAGGPYEQYF.

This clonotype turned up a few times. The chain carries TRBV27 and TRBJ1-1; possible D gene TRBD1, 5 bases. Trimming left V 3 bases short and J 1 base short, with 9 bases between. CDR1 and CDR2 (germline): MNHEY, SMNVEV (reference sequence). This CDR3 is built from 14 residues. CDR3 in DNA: TGTGCCAGCAGTTTTGGGGGACCGAACACTGAAGCTTTCTTT. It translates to CASSFGGPNTEAFF.

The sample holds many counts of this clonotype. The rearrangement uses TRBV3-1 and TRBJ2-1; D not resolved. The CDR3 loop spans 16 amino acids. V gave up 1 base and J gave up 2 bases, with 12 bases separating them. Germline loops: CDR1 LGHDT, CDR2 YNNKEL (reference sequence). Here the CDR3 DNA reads TGTGCCAGCAGCCAAGGATTACAGAAGCCCTACAATGAGCAGTTCTTC. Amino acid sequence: CASSQGLQKPYNEQFF.

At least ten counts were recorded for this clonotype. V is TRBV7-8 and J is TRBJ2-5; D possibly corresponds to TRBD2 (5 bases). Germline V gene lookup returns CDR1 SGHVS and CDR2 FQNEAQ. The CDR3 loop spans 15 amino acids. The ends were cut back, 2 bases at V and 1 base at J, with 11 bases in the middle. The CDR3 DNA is TGTGCCAGCAGCTTACGACGGCGGGCCCAAGAGACCCAGTACTTC. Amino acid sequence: CASSLRRRAQETQYF.

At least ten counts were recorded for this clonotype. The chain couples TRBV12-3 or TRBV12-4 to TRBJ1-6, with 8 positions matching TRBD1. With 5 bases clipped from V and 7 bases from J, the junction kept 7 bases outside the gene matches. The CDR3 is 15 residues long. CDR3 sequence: CASSKNPGGNSPLHF. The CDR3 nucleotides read TGTGCCAGCAGTAAAAATCCAGGGGGCAATTCACCCCTCCACTTT.

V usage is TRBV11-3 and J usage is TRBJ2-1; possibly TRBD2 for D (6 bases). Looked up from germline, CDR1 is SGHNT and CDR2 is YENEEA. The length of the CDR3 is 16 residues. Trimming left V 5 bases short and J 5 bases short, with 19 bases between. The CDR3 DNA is TGTGCCAGCAGCCCAGGTGGGGTAGCGGATAACAATGAGCAGTTCTTC. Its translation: CASSPGGVADNNEQFF.

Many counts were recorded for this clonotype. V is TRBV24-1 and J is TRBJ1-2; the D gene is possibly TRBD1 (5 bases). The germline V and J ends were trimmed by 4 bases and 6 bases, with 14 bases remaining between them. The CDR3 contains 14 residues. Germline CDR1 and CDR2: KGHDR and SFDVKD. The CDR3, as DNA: TGTGCCACCAGTGACCCCGGCAGAGGGGATGGCTACACCTTC. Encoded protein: CATSDPGRGDGYTF.

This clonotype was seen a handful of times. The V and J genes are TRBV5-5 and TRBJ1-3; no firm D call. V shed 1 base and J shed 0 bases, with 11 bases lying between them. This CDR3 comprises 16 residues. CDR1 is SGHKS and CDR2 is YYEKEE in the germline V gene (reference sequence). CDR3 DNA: TGTGCCAGCAGCTTGCGACCCCGGGCCTCTGGAAACACCATATATTTT. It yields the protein CASSLRPRASGNTIYF. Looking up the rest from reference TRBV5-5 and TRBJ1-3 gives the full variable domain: DAGVTQSPTHLIKTRGQQVTLRCSPISGHKSVSWYQQVLGQGPQFIFQYYEKEERGRGNFPDRFSARQFPNYSSELNVNALLLGDSALYLCASSLRPRASGNTIYFGEGSWLTVV.